This TCR beta chain was recovered during a study of identifying expanded T cells in peripheral blood. Study-level results: Across healthy donors, higher total template counts meant significantly greater roughly 2-week count variance. Differentially abundant clones: approximately 1.3 between replicates, approximately 15 at about 13 days, less than 20 at four.

Of note for this clone: Its antigen remains unidentified.

The germline V and J ends were trimmed by 4 bases and 4 bases, with 17 bases remaining between them. CDR1 and CDR2 from the germline V gene are SGHKS and YYEKEE (reference sequence). The CDR3 is made up of 15 amino acids. TCRdb's table, derived via immunoSEQ multiplex PCR, lists solely in-frame clones and lacks some. The table includes around 47,000 clones, approximately 80% detected once. Collection occurred without any documented infections or immune events in donors. V is TRBV5-5 and J is TRBJ1-1, with D possibly being TRBD1 (5 bases). The sequencing input was blood. This sequence was found in a person between 18 and 70 years old in good health. This CDR3 reads CASSRDQVVSTEAFF. The CDR3 bases are TGTGCCAGCAGCAGGGACCAGGTCGTGAGCACTGAAGCTTTCTTT. The full variable domain, its missing parts supplied by reference TRBV5-5 and TRBJ1-1, is DAGVTQSPTHLIKTRGQQVTLRCSPISGHKSVSWYQQVLGQGPQFIFQYYEKEERGRGNFPDRFSARQFPNYSSELNVNALLLGDSALYLCASSRDQVVSTEAFFGQGTRLTVV.